This T cell receptor (beta chain) was sequenced in a study of CD8+CD57+ T cells in acquired aplastic anemia. CDR3 length: 13 residues. From germline, CDR1 is SGHDT and CDR2 YYEEEE. In its sample, this clonotype was seen a few times. A much larger clone is a single base away; this may be a read error. Investigators profiled TCR beta VDJ and CDR3 from genomic DNA template. One entry per CDR3 protein results from TCRdb running MiXCR on the reads. The sample consists of approximately 250,000 distinct CDR3 sequences, approximately 82% of them appearing once. Patients chosen for sequencing had CD8+CD57+ cells that had expanded, as shown by flow cytometry.

What was sequenced was sorted CD4+, CD8+, or CD8+CD57+ T cells (not recorded which) from PBMCs. This chain joins TRBV5-6 and TRBJ2-3; a weak D match, TRBD2 (6 bases). The source of this sequence is a human donor with aplastic anemia. This CDR3 reads CASGLGEADTQYF. The CDR3 bases are TGTGCCAGCGGCTTGGGGGAGGCAGATACGCAGTATTTT.